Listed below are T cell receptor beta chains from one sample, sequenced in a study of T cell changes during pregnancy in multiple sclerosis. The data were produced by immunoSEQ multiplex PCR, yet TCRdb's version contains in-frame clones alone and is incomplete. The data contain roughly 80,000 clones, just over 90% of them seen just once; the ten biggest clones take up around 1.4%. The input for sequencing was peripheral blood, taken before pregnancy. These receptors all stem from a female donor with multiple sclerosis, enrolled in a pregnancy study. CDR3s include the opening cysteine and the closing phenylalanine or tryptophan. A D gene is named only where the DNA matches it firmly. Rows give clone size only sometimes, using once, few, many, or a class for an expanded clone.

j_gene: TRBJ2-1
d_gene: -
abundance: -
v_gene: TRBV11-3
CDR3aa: CASSLEPGYNEQFF
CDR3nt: TGTGCCAGCAGCTTAGAGCCAGGGTACAATGAGCAGTTCTTC

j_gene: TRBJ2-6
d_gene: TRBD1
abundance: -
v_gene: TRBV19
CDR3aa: CASRRGWLRTGSSGANVLTF
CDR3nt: TGTGCCAGTAGAAGAGGGTGGTTACGGACAGGGTCCTCTGGGGCCAACGTCCTGACTTTC

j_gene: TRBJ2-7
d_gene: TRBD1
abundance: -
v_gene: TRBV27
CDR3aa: CASGQERYEQYF
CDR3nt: TGTGCCAGCGGACAGGAGAGGTACGAGCAGTACTTC

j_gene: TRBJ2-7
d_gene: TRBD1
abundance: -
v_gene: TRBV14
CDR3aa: CASSQGSIIGTGSF
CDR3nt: TGTGCCAGCAGCCAAGGTTCGATTATAGGGACAGGGAGCTTC

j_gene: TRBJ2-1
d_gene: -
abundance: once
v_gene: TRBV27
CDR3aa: CASRGQGGSYNEQFF
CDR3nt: TGTGCCAGCAGGGGCCAGGGGGGTTCCTACAATGAGCAGTTCTTC

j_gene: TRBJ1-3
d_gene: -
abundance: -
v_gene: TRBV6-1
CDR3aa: CAGWGGLGNTIYF
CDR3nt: TGTGCCGGATGGGGGGGGCTTGGAAACACCATATATTTT

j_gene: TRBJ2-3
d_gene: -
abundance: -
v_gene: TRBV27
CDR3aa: CASLSLSGDRGDTQYF
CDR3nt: TGTGCCAGCCTCTCTCTTTCGGGGGACCGAGGGGATACGCAGTATTTT

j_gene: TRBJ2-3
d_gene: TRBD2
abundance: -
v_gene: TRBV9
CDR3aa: CASSVGLAGAQDTQYF
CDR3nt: TGTGCCAGCAGCGTAGGACTAGCGGGGGCGCAAGATACGCAGTATTTT

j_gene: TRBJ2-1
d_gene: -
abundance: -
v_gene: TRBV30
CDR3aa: CAWTLALGGNEQFF
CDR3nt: TGTGCCTGGACACTAGCATTGGGGGGCAATGAGCAGTTCTTC

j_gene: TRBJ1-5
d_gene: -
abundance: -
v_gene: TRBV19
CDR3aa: CASSNGIQPQHF
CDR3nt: TGTGCCAGTAGTAACGGGATTCAGCCCCAGCATTTT

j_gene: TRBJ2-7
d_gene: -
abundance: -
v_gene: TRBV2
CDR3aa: CASSVGLTNDEQYF
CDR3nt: TGTGCCAGCAGTGTTGGGCTGACTAACGACGAGCAGTACTTC

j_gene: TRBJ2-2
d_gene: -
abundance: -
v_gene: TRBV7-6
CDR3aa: CASSFGRANTGELFF
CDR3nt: TGTGCCAGCAGCTTTGGCAGGGCGAACACCGGGGAGCTGTTTTTT

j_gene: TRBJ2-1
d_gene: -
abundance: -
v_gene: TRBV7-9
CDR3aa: CASSPRGDRYNEQFF
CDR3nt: TGTGCCAGCAGCCCGAGGGGGGACAGATACAATGAGCAGTTCTTC

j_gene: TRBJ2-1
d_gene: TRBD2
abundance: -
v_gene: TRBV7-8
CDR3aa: CASSQLAGASYNEQFF
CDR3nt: TGTGCCAGCAGCCAACTAGCGGGGGCCTCCTACAATGAGCAGTTCTTC

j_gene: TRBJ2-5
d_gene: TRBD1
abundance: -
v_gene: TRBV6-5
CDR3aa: CASTTLQGGRETQYF
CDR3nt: TGTGCCAGCACTACCCTCCAAGGGGGCAGAGAGACCCAGTACTTC

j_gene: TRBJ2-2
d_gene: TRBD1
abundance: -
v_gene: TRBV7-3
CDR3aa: CASSWTGGNGELFF
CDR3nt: TGTGCCAGCAGCTGGACAGGGGGAAACGGGGAGCTGTTTTTT

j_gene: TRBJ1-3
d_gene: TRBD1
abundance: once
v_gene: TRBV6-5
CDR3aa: CASSSNRGSGNTIYF
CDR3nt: TGTGCCAGCAGTTCCAACAGGGGGTCTGGAAACACCATATATTTT

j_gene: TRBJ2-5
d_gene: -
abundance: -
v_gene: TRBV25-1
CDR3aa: CASRANRQGQGQETQYF
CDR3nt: TGTGCCAGCAGGGCGAACCGGCAGGGGCAGGGCCAAGAGACCCAGTACTTC

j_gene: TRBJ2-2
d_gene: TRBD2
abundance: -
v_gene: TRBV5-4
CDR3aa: CASSQLAGDAGELFF
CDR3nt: TGTGCCAGCAGCCAACTAGCGGGGGACGCCGGGGAGCTGTTTTTT

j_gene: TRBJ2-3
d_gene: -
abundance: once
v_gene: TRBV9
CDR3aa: CASSVEVMGGGSTDTQYF
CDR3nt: TGTGCCAGCAGCGTAGAAGTGATGGGGGGGGGCTCAACAGATACGCAGTATTTT

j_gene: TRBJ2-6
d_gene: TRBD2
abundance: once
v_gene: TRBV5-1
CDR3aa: CASSLGTSGGLFSGANVLTF
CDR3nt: TGCGCCAGCAGCCTAGGGACTAGCGGGGGCTTATTCTCTGGGGCCAACGTCCTGACTTTC

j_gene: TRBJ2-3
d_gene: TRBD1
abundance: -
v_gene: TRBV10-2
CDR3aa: CASSERAETGGSTQYF
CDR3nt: TGCGCCAGCAGTGAGAGGGCGGAAACAGGGGGTTCTACGCAGTATTTT

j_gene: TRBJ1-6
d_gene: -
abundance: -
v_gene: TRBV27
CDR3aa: CASSSLIPAKRGQSPLHF
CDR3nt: TGTGCCAGCAGTTCCCTAATCCCAGCCAAAAGGGGTCAATCACCCCTCCACTTT

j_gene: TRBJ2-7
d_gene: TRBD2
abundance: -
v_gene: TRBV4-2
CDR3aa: CASSQTSGGSYEQYF
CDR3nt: TGTGCCAGCAGCCAAACTAGCGGGGGATCCTACGAGCAGTACTTC

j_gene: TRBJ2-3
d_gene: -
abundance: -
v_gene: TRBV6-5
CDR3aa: CASSYSSTGGRDTQYF
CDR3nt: TGTGCCAGCAGTTACTCAAGCACCGGGGGGCGAGATACGCAGTATTTT

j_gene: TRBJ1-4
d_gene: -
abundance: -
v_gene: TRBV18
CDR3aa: CASSPRGVDEKLFF
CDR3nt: TGTGCCAGCTCACCCCGGGGAGTAGATGAAAAACTGTTTTTT

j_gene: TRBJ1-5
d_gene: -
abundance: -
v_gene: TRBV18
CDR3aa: CASSPPGTSNQPQHF
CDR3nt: TGTGCCAGCTCACCGCCAGGAACTAGCAATCAGCCCCAGCATTTT

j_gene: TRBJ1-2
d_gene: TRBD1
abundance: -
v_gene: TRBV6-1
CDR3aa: CATGTGLYGYTF
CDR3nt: TGTGCCACCGGGACAGGCCTATATGGCTACACCTTC

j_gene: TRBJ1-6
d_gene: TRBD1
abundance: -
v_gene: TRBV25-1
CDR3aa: CASGGTGGISPLHF
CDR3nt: TGTGCCAGCGGCGGGACAGGGGGAATTTCACCCCTCCACTTT

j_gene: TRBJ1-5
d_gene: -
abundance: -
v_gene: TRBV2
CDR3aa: CAGTDSYNQPQHF
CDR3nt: TGTGCCGGCACCGACAGTTACAATCAGCCCCAGCATTTT

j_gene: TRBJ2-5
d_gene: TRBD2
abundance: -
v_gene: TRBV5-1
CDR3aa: CASSYPSGDQETQYF
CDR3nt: TGCGCCAGCAGCTACCCGAGCGGGGACCAAGAGACCCAGTACTTC

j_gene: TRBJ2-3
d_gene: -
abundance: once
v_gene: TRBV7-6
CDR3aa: CASSAGPLSRASTDTQYF
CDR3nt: TGTGCCAGCAGCGCGGGACCACTGTCCCGTGCGAGCACAGATACGCAGTATTTT

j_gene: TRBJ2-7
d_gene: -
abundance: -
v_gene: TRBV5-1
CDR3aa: CASSLNLGDEQYF
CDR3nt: TGCGCCAGCAGCTTGAATCTAGGGGACGAGCAGTACTTC

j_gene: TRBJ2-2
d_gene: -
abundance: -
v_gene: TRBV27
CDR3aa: CASNWASGTGELFF
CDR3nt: TGTGCCAGCAATTGGGCCTCCGGCACCGGGGAGCTGTTTTTT

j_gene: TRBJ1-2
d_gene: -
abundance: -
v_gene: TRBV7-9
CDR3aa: CASSSRDKYYGYTF
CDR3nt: TGTGCCAGCAGCTCCCGGGACAAGTACTATGGCTACACCTTC

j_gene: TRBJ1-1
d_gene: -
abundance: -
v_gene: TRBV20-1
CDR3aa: CSAQPGVEAFF
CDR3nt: TGCAGTGCCCAACCCGGGGTCGAAGCTTTCTTT

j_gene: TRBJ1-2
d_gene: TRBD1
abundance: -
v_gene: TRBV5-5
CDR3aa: CASSLGTGTGFFYGYTF
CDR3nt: TGTGCCAGCAGCTTGGGCACCGGGACAGGATTTTTCTATGGCTACACCTTC

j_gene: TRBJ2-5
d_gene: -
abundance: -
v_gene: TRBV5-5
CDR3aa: CASSLAAGAETQYF
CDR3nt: TGTGCCAGCAGCTTGGCGGCAGGGGCGGAGACCCAGTACTTC

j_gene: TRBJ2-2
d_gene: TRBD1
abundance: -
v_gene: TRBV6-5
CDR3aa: CASSTRTGFPGELFF
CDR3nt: TGTGCCAGCAGTACGAGGACAGGGTTCCCCGGGGAGCTGTTTTTT

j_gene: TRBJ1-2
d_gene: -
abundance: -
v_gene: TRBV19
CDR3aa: CASTFYSGTDYGYTF
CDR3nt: TGTGCCAGTACTTTCTACAGCGGGACGGACTATGGCTACACCTTC

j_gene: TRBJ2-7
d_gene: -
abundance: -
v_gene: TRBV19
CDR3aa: CASSMGPGSYEQYF
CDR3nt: TGTGCCAGTAGTATGGGCCCAGGGTCCTACGAGCAGTACTTC

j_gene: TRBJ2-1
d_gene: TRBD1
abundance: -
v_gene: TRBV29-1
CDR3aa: CSVEAVQDRASSYNEQFF
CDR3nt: TGCAGCGTTGAAGCTGTCCAGGACAGGGCGAGCTCCTACAATGAGCAGTTCTTC

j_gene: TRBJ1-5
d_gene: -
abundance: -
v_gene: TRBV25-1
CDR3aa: CASSESGWYQPQHF
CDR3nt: TGTGCCAGCAGTGAATCGGGGTGGTATCAGCCCCAGCATTTT

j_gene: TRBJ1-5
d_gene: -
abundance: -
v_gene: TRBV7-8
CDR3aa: CASARANSNQPQHF
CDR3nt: TGTGCCAGCGCGAGGGCGAATAGCAATCAGCCCCAGCATTTT

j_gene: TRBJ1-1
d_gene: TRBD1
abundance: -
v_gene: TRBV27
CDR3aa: CASSFRGLTEAFF
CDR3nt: TGTGCCAGCAGTTTCAGGGGGCTTACTGAAGCTTTCTTT

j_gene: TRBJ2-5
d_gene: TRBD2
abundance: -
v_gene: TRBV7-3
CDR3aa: CASSETSVGETQYF
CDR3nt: TGTGCCAGCAGCGAGACTAGCGTGGGGGAGACCCAGTACTTC

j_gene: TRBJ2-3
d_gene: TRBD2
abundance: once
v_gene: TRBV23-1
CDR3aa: CASSQSTSGGLTDTQYF
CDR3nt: TGCGCCAGCAGTCAATCGACTAGCGGGGGGCTCACAGATACGCAGTATTTT

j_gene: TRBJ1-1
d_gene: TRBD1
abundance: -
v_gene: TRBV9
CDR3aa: CASSVDETGGEGTEAFF
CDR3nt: TGTGCCAGCAGCGTAGATGAGACAGGGGGCGAAGGCACTGAAGCTTTCTTT

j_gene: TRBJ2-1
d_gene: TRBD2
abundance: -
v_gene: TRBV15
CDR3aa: CATSRVRTSGGVNEQFF
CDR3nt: TGTGCCACCAGCAGAGTCAGGACTAGCGGGGGAGTCAATGAGCAGTTCTTC

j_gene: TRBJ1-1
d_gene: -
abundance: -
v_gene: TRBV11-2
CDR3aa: CASSSEGGGSYATEAFF
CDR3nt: TGTGCCAGCAGCTCGGAAGGGGGTGGGAGTTACGCCACTGAAGCTTTCTTT

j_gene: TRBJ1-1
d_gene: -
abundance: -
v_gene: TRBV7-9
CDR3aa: CASSLLEGVMAFF
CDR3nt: TGTGCCAGCAGCTTACTCGAGGGGGTTATGGCTTTCTTT

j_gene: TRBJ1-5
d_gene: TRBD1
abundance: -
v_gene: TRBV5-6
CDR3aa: CASSPGGGYNQPQHF
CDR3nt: TGTGCCAGCAGCCCGGGAGGGGGCTACAATCAGCCCCAGCATTTT

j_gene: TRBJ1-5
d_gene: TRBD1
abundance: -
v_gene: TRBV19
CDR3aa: CASTRGGDRGKPQHF
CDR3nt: TGTGCCAGTACCCGAGGGGGGGACAGGGGGAAGCCCCAGCATTTT

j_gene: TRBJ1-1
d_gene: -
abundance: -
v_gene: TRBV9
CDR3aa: CASSVDRQGEAFF
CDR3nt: TGTGCCAGCAGCGTAGACAGGCAGGGTGAAGCTTTCTTT